This T cell receptor (beta chain) originates from a study of PD-1 blockade in classical Hodgkin lymphoma. Across the study: On a schedule of every 2 weeks, patients received nivolumab 3 mg/kg intravenously. General study points: By C4D1, diversity of CD4+ TCRs had risen significantly, whereas that of CD8+ TCRs had not. Newly diagnosed patients were reported to exhibit reduced baseline TCR diversity relative to healthy donors.

This CDR3 contains 18 residues. The V end lost 1 base, the J end lost 0 bases, and 13 bases lay between the germline ends. CDR1 is LGHNA and CDR2 is YSLEER in the germline V gene. Sequencing was performed with immunoSEQ multiplex PCR; in TCRdb, only in-frame clones are kept and a portion is missing. The sample holds 10,000 to 15,000 clones, around 80% seen once. Concerning this clone itself: Its antigen is unidentified.

There was relapse after autologous stem cell transplantation in every patient, and there was variation in brentuximab vedotin exposure. Magnetic negative selection of thawed PBMCs yielded the CD8+ T cells. This receptor was taken from a human donor with classical Hodgkin lymphoma. This specimen was CD8+ T cells from blood, taken at baseline. V and J are TRBV4-3 and TRBJ2-6; D remains ambiguous. The CDR3, as DNA: TGCGCCAGCAGCCAAGTGGGCCGTGCCGCCTCTGGGGCCAACGTCCTGACTTTC. Translation: CASSQVGRAASGANVLTF.